The 5 T cell receptor beta chains in this list originate from one sample, sequenced in a study of T-cell reconstitution after alpha-beta-depleted transplantation in children. It was with unique molecular identifiers that the TCRbeta library was prepared. TCRdb passed the PCR reads through MiXCR, listing each CDR3 protein once. Of almost 20,000 distinct CDR3 sequences detected, 10% to 15% appear once; the ten largest clones hold approximately 40%. The starting material was PBMCs, mostly from graft donor cells, obtained 60 days after TCRalphabeta/CD19-depleted stem cell transplant. Receptors originate from a female patient aged 2-10 years who had a stem cell transplant for congenital amegakaryocytic thrombocytopenia, so the T cells may come from the graft donor.

This clonotype was seen ten or more times. The genes are TRBV29-1 and TRBJ1-5, with D tentatively TRBD1 (5 bases). Germline V CDR1 and CDR2: SQVTM, ANQGSEA. The CDR3 spans 13 residues. V was shortened by 4 bases and J by 5 bases, with 12 bases between the two germline ends. CDR3 sequence (DNA): TGCAGCGTTGCGGGGGGATTCGATCAGCCCCAGCATTTT. Its protein is CSVAGGFDQPQHF.

The table lists this clonotype with many counts. The DNA of the CDR3 is TGCAGTGCTAGAGTAGGGACAGGGGGCCGCGGGGAGCTGTTTTTT. Translated, it gives CSARVGTGGRGELFF. The chain combines TRBV20-1 with TRBJ2-2; 12 bases map to TRBD1. CDR1 is DFQATT, CDR2 SNEGSKA, per germline (reference sequence). The length of the CDR3 is 15 residues. V lost 1 base to trimming and J lost 7 bases; unmatched junction nucleotides: 4.

This clonotype occurred many times. This chain links TRBV5-1 with TRBJ1-1; 11 bases map to TRBD1. This CDR3 is 18 amino acids long. In germline, CDR1 is SGHRS, CDR2 YFSETQ. V lost 4 bases and J lost 1; bases outside the gene matches: 12. Here the CDR3 reads CASSPYGTGGKGNTEAFF. The CDR3 DNA reads TGCGCCAGCAGCCCCTACGGGACAGGGGGTAAAGGGAACACTGAAGCTTTCTTT.

This clonotype has ten or more counts. V gene TRBV28 combines with J gene TRBJ2-1; the D is unclear. The CDR3 covers 13 residues. Germline V lookup: CDR1 MDHEN, CDR2 SYDVKM. V shed 11 bases and J shed 3 bases, with 14 bases lying between them. For the CDR3, the DNA is TGTGCCGTACTGAAGAGCTACTACAATGAGCAGTTCTTC. Protein sequence: CAVLKSYYNEQFF.

This clonotype was seen many times. The gene calls are TRBV20-1 and TRBJ1-2; no clear D gene. This CDR3 is 14 amino acids long. With 3 bases removed from V and 0 bases from J, the gap between germline ends came to 11 bases. Per the germline V gene, CDR1 is DFQATT and CDR2 is SNEGSKA (reference sequence). This CDR3 is CSASSSDTNYGYTF. Written as DNA, the CDR3 is TGCAGTGCTAGTTCGTCGGATACTAACTATGGCTACACCTTC.